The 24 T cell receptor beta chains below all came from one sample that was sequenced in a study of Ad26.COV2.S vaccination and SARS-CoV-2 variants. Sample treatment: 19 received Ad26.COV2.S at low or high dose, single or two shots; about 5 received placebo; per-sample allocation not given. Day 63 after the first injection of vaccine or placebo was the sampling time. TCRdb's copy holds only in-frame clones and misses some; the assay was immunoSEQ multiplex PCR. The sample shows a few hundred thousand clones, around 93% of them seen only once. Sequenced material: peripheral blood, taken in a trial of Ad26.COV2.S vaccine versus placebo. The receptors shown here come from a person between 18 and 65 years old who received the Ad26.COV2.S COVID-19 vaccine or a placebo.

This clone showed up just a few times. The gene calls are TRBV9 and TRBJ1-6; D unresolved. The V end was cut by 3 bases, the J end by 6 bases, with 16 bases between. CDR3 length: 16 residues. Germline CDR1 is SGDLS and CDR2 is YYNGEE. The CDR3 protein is CASSGRRVETNSPLHF. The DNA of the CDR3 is TGTGCCAGCAGCGGAAGAAGGGTGGAGACTAATTCACCCCTCCACTTT.

CDR3 residues: CASSQRGTTDTQYF. CDR3 DNA: TGCGCCAGCAGCCAACGGGGCACCACAGATACGCAGTATTTT. The V call is TRBV4-1, the J call TRBJ2-3; the D gene could be TRBD1 or TRBD2 (5 bases each). CDR1 and CDR2 (germline): MGHRA, YSYEKL. Trimming took 2 bases from V and 2 from J, leaving 8 bases between them. This CDR3 has 14 amino acids.

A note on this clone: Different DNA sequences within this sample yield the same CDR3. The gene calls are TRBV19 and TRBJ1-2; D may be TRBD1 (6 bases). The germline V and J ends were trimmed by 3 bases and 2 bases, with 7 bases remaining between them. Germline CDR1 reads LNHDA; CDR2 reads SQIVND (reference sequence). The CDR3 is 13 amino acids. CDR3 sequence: CASSITGNYGYTF. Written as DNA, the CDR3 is TGTGCCAGTAGTATCACAGGGAACTATGGCTACACCTTC.

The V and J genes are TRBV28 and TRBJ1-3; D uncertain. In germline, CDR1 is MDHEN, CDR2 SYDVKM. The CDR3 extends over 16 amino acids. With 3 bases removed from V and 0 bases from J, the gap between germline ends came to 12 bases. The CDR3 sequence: CASSFGFVTSGNTIYF. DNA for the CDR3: TGTGCCAGCAGTTTTGGGTTTGTCACCTCTGGAAACACCATATATTTT.

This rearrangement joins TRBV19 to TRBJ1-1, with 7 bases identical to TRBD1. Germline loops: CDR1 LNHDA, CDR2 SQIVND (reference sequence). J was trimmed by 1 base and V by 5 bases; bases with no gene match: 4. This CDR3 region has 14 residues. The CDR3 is CASSHGQANTEAFF. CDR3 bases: TGTGCCAGTAGTCACGGACAGGCGAACACTGAAGCTTTCTTT.

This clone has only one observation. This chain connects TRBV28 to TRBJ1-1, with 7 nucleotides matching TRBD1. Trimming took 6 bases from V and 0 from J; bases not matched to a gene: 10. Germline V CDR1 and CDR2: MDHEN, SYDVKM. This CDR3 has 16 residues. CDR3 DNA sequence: TGTGCCAGCAGCCGCGAGATGACAGGGATGAACACTGAAGCTTTCTTT. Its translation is CASSREMTGMNTEAFF.

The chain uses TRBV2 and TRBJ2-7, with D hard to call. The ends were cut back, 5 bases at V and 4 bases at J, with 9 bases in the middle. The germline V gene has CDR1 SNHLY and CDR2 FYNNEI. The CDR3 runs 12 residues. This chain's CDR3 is CASSLPPYEQYF. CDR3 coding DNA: TGTGCCAGCAGTCTTCCTCCGTACGAGCAGTACTTC.

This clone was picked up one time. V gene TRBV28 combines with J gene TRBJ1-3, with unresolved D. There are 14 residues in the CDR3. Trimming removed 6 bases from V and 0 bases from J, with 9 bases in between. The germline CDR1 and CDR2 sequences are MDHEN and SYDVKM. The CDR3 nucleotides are TGTGCCAGCAGCCCCCCCTACTCTGGAAACACCATATATTTT. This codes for CASSPPYSGNTIYF.

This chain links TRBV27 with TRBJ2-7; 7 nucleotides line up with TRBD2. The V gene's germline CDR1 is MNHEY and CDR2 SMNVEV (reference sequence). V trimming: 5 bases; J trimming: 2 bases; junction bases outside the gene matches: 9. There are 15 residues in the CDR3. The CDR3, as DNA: TGTGCCAGCAGTACCTGGGGGAGGGCGACCTACGAGCAGTACTTC. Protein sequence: CASSTWGRATYEQYF.

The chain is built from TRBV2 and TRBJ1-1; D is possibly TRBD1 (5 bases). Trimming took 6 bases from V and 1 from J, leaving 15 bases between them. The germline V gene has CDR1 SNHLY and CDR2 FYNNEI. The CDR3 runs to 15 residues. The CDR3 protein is CASRNTGLRNTEAFF. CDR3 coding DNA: TGTGCCAGCAGAAACACGGGACTGCGGAACACTGAAGCTTTCTTT.

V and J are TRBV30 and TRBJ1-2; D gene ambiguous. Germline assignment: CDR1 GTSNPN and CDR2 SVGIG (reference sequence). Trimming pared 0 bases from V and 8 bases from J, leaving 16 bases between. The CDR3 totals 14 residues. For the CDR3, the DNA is TGTGCCTGGAGTGTAGGTGGGCTTTGGGAGGGCTACACCTTC. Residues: CAWSVGGLWEGYTF.

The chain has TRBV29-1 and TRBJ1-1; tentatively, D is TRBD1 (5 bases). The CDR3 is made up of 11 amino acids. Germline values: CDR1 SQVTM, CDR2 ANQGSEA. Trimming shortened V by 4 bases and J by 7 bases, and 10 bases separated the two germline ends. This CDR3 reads CSVGRAIEAFF. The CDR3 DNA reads TGCAGCGTTGGCAGGGCCATTGAAGCTTTCTTT.

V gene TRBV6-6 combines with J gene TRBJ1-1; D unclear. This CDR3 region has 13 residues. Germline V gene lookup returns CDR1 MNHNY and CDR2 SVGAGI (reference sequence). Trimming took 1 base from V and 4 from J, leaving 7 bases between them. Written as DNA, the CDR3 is TGTGCCAGCAGTTACTTTGGCGGCACTGAAGCTTTCTTT. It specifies CASSYFGGTEAFF.

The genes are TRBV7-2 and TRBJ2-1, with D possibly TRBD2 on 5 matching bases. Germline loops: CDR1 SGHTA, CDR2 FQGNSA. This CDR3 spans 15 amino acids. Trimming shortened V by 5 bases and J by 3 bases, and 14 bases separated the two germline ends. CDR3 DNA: TGTGCCAGCAGCCAAGCGGCGGCCGTCTACAATGAGCAGTTCTTC. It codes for CASSQAAAVYNEQFF.

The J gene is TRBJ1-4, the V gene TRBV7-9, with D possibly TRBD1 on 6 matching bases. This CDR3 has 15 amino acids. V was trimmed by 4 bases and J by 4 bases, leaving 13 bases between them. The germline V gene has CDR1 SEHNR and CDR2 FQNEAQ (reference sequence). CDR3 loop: CASSSTQGFNEKLFF. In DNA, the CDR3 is TGTGCCAGCAGCTCCACACAGGGTTTTAATGAAAAACTGTTTTTT.

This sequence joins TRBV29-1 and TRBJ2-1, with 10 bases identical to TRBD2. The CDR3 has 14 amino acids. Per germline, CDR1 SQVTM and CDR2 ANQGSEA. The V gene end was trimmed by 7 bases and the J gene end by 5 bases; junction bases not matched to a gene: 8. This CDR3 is CSALAGGRHNEQFF. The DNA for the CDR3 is TGCAGCGCCTTAGCGGGGGGCCGACACAATGAGCAGTTCTTC.

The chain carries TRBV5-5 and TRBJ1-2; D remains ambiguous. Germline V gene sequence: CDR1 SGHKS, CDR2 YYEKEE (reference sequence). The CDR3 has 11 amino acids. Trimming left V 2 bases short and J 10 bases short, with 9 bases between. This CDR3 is CASSLGQIYTF. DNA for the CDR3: TGTGCCAGCAGCTTAGGTCAGATCTACACCTTC.

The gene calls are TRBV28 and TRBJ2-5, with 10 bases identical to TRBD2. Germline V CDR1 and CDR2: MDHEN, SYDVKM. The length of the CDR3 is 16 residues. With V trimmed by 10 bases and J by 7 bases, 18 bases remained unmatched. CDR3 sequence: CATRMGSGGPIPTQYF. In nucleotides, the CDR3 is TGTGCCACCAGAATGGGTAGCGGGGGGCCCATCCCGACCCAGTACTTC.

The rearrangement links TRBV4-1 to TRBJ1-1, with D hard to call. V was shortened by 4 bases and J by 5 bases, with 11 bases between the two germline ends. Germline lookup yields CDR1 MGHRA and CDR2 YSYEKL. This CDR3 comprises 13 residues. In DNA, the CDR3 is TGCGCCAGCAGCCGAGTTCCCGGGACTGAAGCTTTCTTT. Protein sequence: CASSRVPGTEAFF.

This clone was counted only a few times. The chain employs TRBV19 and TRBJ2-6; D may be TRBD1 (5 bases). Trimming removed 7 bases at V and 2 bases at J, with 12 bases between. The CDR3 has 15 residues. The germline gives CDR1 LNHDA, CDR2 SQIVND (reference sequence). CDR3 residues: CASTPGAPGANVLTF. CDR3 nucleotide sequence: TGTGCCAGTACCCCTGGGGCACCTGGGGCCAACGTCCTGACTTTC.

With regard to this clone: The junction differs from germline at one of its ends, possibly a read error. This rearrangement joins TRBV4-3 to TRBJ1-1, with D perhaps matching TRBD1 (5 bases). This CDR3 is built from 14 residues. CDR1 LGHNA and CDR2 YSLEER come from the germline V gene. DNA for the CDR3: TGCGCCAGCAGCGAAGATCGGGGGGACACTGAAGCTTTCTTT. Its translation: CASSEDRGDTEAFF.

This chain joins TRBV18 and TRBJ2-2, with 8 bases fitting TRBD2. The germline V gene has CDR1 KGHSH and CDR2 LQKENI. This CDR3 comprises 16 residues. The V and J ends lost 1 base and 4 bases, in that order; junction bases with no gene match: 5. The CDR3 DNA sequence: TGTGCCAGCTCACCACGTGGACTAGCTCTCACCGGGGAGCTGTTTTTT. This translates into CASSPRGLALTGELFF.

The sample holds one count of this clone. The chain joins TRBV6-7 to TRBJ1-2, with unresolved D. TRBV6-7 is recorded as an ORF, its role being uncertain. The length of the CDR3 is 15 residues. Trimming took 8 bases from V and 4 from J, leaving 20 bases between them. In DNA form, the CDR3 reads TGTGCCAGCGCACCCGGGAGAATATTACTCTATGGCTACACCTTC. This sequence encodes CASAPGRILLYGYTF.

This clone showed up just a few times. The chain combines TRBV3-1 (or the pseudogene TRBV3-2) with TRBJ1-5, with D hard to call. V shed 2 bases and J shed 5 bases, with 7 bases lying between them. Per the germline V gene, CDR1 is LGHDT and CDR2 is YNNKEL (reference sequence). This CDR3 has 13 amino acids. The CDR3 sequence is CASSQTRHQPQHF. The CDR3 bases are TGTGCCAGCAGCCAAACTAGACATCAGCCCCAGCATTTT.